One and the same sample provided the 2 T cell receptor beta chains below, sequenced in a study of cytomegalovirus exposure and HLA in healthy donors. The study ran its PCR with 60 Vbeta and 13 Jbeta primers. Only in-frame clones appear in the TCRdb table, and some are missing; sequencing was by immunoSEQ multiplex PCR. Of under 200,000 clones listed, around 82% are singletons. Sequenced sample: PBMCs. The receptor source for this set is a man aged 35-49 years in good health and CMV-seronegative.

This chain uses TRBV7-2 with TRBJ2-1, with D perhaps TRBD1 (6 bases). Trimming took off 5 bases at V and 4 bases at J, with 9 bases between the two ends. The germline V gene encodes CDR1 SGHTA and CDR2 FQGNSA. The CDR3 runs 13 residues. Here the CDR3 reads CASSPDRYNEQFF. The CDR3 nucleotides are TGTGCCAGCAGCCCGGACAGATACAATGAGCAGTTCTTC.

The DNA of the CDR3 is TGTGCCAGCAGCCTCAATGCCGGCTATGGCTACACCTTC. Protein product: CASSLNAGYGYTF. The chain uses TRBV7-9 and TRBJ1-2; no clear D gene. V was shortened by 5 bases and J by 4 bases, with 11 bases between the two germline ends. CDR1 and CDR2 (germline): SEHNR, FQNEAQ (reference sequence). This CDR3 is built from 13 residues.